This TCR beta chain derives from a study of early T cells in non-severe SARS-CoV-2 infection. Using its own MiXCR run on the 5' RACE reads, TCRdb lists one record per CDR3 protein. The sample carries roughly 53,000 distinct CDR3 sequences, 12% recorded once. The CDR3 consists of 14 residues. Germline V gene lookup returns CDR1 LNHDA and CDR2 SQIVND (reference sequence). The ends lost 4 bases at V and 7 bases at J; junction bases unmatched: 7. The chain recombines TRBV19 with TRBJ1-5, with TRBD1 matching over 7 bases. The input for sequencing was whole blood, taken at baseline. The receptor was derived from an adult who was a healthcare worker with PCR-confirmed SARS-CoV-2 infection or an uninfected control (not recorded which). The CDR3 nucleotides are TGTGCCAGTAGTAAAGGGCCACAGGGGCAGCCCCAGCATTTT. Protein product: CASSKGPQGQPQHF. Using reference TRBV19 and TRBJ1-5 for the parts outside the CDR3, the full variable domain is DGGITQSPKYLFRKEGQNVTLSCEQNLNHDAMYWYRQDPGQGLRLIYYSQIVNDFQKGDIAEGYSVSREKKESFPLTVTSAQKNPTAFYLCASSKGPQGQPQHFGDGTRLSIL.